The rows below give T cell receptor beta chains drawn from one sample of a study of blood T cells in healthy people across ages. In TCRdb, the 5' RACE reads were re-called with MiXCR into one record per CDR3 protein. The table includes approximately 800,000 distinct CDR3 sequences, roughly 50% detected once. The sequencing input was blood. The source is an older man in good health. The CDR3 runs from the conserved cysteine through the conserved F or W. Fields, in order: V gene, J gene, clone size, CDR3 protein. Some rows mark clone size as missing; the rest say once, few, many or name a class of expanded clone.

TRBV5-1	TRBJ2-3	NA	CASSLADLTSTDTQYF
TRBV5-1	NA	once	CASSPARGSSYNEQYF
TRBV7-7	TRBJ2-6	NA	CTSSSGLAGTGANVLTF
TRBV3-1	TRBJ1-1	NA	CASSQRKGGLDTEAFF
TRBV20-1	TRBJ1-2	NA	CSATGQGVVNYGYTF
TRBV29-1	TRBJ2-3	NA	CSVGEGGLTQYF
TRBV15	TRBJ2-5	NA	CATSRWTGEGETQYF
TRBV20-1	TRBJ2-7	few	CSARDGTSGRGTYEQYF
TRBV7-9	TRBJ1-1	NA	CASSFFEANTEAFF
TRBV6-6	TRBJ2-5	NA	CTSSHTGTQYF
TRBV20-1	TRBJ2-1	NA	CSAPQGAVYNEQFF
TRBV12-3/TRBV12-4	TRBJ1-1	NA	CASSVLAGTEAFF
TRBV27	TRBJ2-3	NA	CASSLSAGDSTDTQYF
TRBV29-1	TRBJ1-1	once	CSVARLLNTEAFF
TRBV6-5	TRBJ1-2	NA	CASSYRTGSGGYTF
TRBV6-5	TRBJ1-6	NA	CASSYLQGASPLHF
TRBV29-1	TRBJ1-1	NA	CSVLQGSTEAFF
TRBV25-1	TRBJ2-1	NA	CATRPTPGQGAQSSYNEQFF
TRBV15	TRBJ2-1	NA	CATSEGAASYNEQFF
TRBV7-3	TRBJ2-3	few	CASSLTQGTDTQYF
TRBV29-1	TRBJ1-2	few	CSVWTGELHYGYTF
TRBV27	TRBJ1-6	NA	CASSSRQGKNSPLHF
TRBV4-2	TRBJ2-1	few	CASSQGQGSYNEQFF
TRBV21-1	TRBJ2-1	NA	CASSKGGQRFSSYNEQFF
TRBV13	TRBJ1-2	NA	CASSTRQGGNYGYTF
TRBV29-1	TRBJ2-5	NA	CSENRGSETQYF
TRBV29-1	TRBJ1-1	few	CSGGQGGGTEAFF
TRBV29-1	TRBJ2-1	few	CSGRTSGHEQFF
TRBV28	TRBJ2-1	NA	CASSPTSGRGGEQFF
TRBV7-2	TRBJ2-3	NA	CASGLGAGTGLNTQYF
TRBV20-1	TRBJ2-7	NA	CSARDRNRGGEQYF
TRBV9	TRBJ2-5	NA	CASSVNGNIQETQYF
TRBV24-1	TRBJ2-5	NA	CATSDSPGLTQYF
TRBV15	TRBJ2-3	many	CATSRDPRLAGGSDTQYF
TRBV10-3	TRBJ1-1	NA	CAISGQGWGTEAFF
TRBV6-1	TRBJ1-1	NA	CASPGQGNTEAFF
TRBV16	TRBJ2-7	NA	CASSQLGQEGTYEQYF
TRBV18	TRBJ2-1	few	CASSPPRGGSYNEQFF
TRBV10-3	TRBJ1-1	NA	CAISDRQVAFF
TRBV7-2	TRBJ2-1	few	CASSLARFTSGRALRGFF
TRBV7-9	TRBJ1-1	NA	CASSLARRINTEAFF
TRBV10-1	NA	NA	CASSDQAGAVGYEQYF